This T cell receptor (beta chain) was obtained from a study of T cells in Graves' hyperthyroidism and ophthalmopathy. This clonotype was found many times. The source of the PBMCs was less than 12 ml of fresh peripheral blood. TCR beta CDR3 regions were amplified from RNA. When the TCR CDR3 underwent first-round RT-PCR, the HTBI primer set was used. TCRdb recomputed calls from the multiplex PCR reads with MiXCR, one row per CDR3 protein. The table shows under 350,000 distinct CDR3 sequences, with less than 30% occurring only once. Germline-derived CDR1 and CDR2 are MNHNS and SASEGT. CDR3 length equals 13 residues. Losses at the gene ends were 7 bases for V and 4 bases for J; bases not matched to a gene: 5.

This TCR derives from a man between 40 and 49 years old with Graves' hyperthyroidism that later progressed to Graves' ophthalmopathy. Sequencing was carried out using blood. V is TRBV6-1 and J is TRBJ1-1; 8 bases agree with TRBD1. CDR3 sequence (DNA): TGTGCCAGCAAAGGACAGGGACCCACTGAAGCTTTCTTT. This sequence encodes CASKGQGPTEAFF.